The 9 T cell receptor beta chains below all came from one sample that was sequenced in a study of memory CD4+ T cells and cytomegalovirus serostatus. Repertoires were generated with immunoSEQ multiplex PCR, while TCRdb's copy carries only in-frame clones and drops some. The table records around 54,000 clones, about 73% of them present only once. Single viable CD3+CD4+CD8-CD45RO+ cells were sorted as the memory CD4+ T cells. Sequencing was performed on memory CD4+ T cells from blood. Receptor source: an adult in good health and CMV-seronegative.

The chain carries TRBV10-3 and TRBJ2-3; D assignment may be TRBD1 or TRBD2 (5 bases each). V was trimmed by 4 bases and J by 0 bases, leaving 11 bases between them. The CDR3 extends over 15 amino acids. Germline CDR1 reads ENHRY; CDR2 reads SYGVKD. CDR3 DNA: TGTGCCATCAGTGGCCGGGGCTTTAGCACAGATACGCAGTATTTT. Translation: CAISGRGFSTDTQYF.

The chain carries TRBV19 and TRBJ2-7, with 8 bases fitting TRBD1. The J segment lost 0 bases and the V segment lost 10 bases, leaving 8 bases of the junction unmatched. Per germline, CDR1 LNHDA and CDR2 SQIVND (reference sequence). CDR3 size: 14 residues. CDR3 sequence: CATSRTGPSYEQYF. The DNA for the CDR3 is TGTGCCACTTCTCGGACAGGGCCCTCCTACGAGCAGTACTTC.

The table lists this clone with a count of one. The rearrangement links TRBV5-5 to TRBJ1-2; maybe TRBD1 (5 bases). V was cut by 0 bases and J by 4 bases, with 13 bases left in between. The CDR3 covers 15 residues. CDR1 is SGHKS, CDR2 YYEKEE, per germline (reference sequence). The CDR3 here is CASSLVQGGGYGYTF. CDR3 in DNA: TGTGCCAGCAGCTTGGTCCAGGGAGGAGGCTATGGCTACACCTTC.

The CDR3 loop reads CASSFGDRSTDTQYF. CDR3 sequence (DNA): TGTGCCAGCAGTTTTGGGGACAGGAGCACAGATACGCAGTATTTT. The chain carries TRBV27 and TRBJ2-3, with 8 bases lining up with TRBD1. Trimming cost V 3 bases and J 0 bases; bases outside gene matches: 2. Per the germline V gene, CDR1 is MNHEY and CDR2 is SMNVEV (reference sequence). The CDR3 loop spans 15 amino acids.

In DNA form, the CDR3 reads TGTGCCTGGGACAGGGGGCACTATGGCTACACCTTC. Protein sequence: CAWDRGHYGYTF. The genes are TRBV30 and TRBJ1-2; 10 bases align to TRBD1. Germline values: CDR1 GTSNPN, CDR2 SVGIG (reference sequence). V shed 5 bases and J 3 bases; nucleotides not matched to a gene: 0. This CDR3 is built from 12 residues.

The chain links TRBV7-3 to TRBJ2-1; no clear D. V shed 5 bases and J shed 4 bases, with 9 bases lying between them. CDR1 and CDR2 from the germline V gene are SGHTA and FQGTGA. The CDR3 runs to 13 residues. Written as DNA, the CDR3 is TGTGCCAGCAGCCCCGACGGATACAATGAGCAGTTCTTC. The encoded protein is CASSPDGYNEQFF.

This rearrangement joins TRBV5-4 to TRBJ2-7, with 9 positions matching TRBD1. The germline gives CDR1 SGHNT, CDR2 YYREEE (reference sequence). J was trimmed by 3 bases and V by 5 bases; bases with no gene match: 9. This CDR3 spans 15 amino acids. The DNA for the CDR3 is TGTGCCAGCAGTTCCGGGACAGGGAATCTCTACGAGCAGTACTTC. Protein sequence: CASSSGTGNLYEQYF.

The chain uses TRBV9 and TRBJ2-3; 9 bases agree with TRBD2. Trimming cost V 3 bases and J 0 bases; bases outside gene matches: 5. Germline V gene data show CDR1 as SGDLS and CDR2 as YYNGEE. The CDR3 has 16 residues. The CDR3: CASSAPTSGSTDTQYF. As DNA, the CDR3 is TGTGCCAGCAGCGCTCCGACTAGCGGCAGCACAGATACGCAGTATTTT.

This clone was recorded once. The chain links TRBV2 to TRBJ2-1; TRBD2 matches 14 bases. The CDR3 has 15 residues. Germline CDR1 reads SNHLY; CDR2 reads FYNNEI. The J segment lost 9 bases and the V segment lost 6 bases, leaving 7 bases of the junction unmatched. The CDR3, as DNA: TGTGCCAGCAGGCTCCAGACTAGCGGGAGGGGTGAGCAGTTCTTC. It is translated as CASRLQTSGRGEQFF. The full variable domain, in which reference TRBV2 and TRBJ2-1 provide the parts outside the CDR3, is EPEVTQTPSHQVTQMGQEVILRCVPISNHLYFYWYRQILGQKVEFLVSFYNNEISEKSEIFDDQFSVERPDGSNFTLKIRSTKLEDSAMYFCASRLQTSGRGEQFFGPGTRLTVL.